The 13 T cell receptor beta chains listed next were all sequenced from one sample in a study of cytomegalovirus exposure and HLA in healthy donors. The PCR employed 60 Vbeta primers together with 13 Jbeta primers. Assay used: immunoSEQ multiplex PCR; TCRdb lists only in-frame clones, some missing. The sample has about 150,000 clones, about 83% seen once. The sample taken for sequencing was PBMCs. These receptors came from a woman in her forties in good health and CMV-seronegative.

The chain joins TRBV30 to TRBJ1-4; 7 bases fit TRBD1. J was trimmed by 7 bases and V by 4 bases; bases with no gene match: 3. This CDR3 has 12 amino acids. Germline CDR1 is GTSNPN and CDR2 is SVGIG (reference sequence). CDR3 coding DNA: TGTGCCTGGAATTCAGGGGGTGAAAAACTGTTTTTT. It is translated as CAWNSGGEKLFF. Looking up the rest from reference TRBV30 and TRBJ1-4 gives the full variable domain: SQTIHQWPATLVQPVGSPLSLECTVEGTSNPNLYWYRQAAGRGLQLLFYSVGIGQISSEVPQNLSASRPQDRQFILSSKKLLLSDSGFYLCAWNSGGEKLFFGSGTQLSVL.

This CDR3 is CASSLGGTGVTEAFF. Here the CDR3 DNA reads TGTGCCAGCAGCTTAGGGGGCACCGGCGTGACTGAAGCTTTCTTT. This chain connects TRBV7-9 to TRBJ1-1; perhaps TRBD1 as D (5 bases). The CDR3 has 15 amino acids. V dropped 1 base and J dropped 5 bases, with 14 bases sitting between them. Germline lookup yields CDR1 SEHNR and CDR2 FQNEAQ (reference sequence).

The genes are TRBV19 and TRBJ1-5; D gene uncertain. The CDR3 consists of 15 residues. Germline V gene data show CDR1 as LNHDA and CDR2 as SQIVND (reference sequence). V gave up 1 base and J gave up 5 bases, with 12 bases separating them. This CDR3 is CASSIGVPRDQPQHF. DNA of the CDR3: TGTGCCAGTAGTATAGGGGTTCCTCGGGATCAGCCCCAGCATTTT.

The chain recombines TRBV5-1 with TRBJ2-2, with TRBD1 identical over 9 bases. This CDR3 is built from 16 residues. The junction had 10 bases not matched to a gene; V was cut back by 5 bases and J by 5 bases. Germline lookup yields CDR1 SGHRS and CDR2 YFSETQ. The DNA of the CDR3 is TGCGCCAGCAGTCCCGATCTTGGACAGGGGACCGGGGAGCTGTTTTTT. It yields the protein CASSPDLGQGTGELFF. The variable domain in full, with the rest retrieved from reference TRBV5-1 and TRBJ2-2, is KAGVTQTPRYLIKTRGQQVTLSCSPISGHRSVSWYQQTPGQGLQFLFEYFSETQRNKGNFPGRFSGRQFSNSRSEMNVSTLELGDSALYLCASSPDLGQGTGELFFGEGSRLTVL.

The J gene is TRBJ2-7, the V gene TRBV11-2; D is perhaps TRBD1 (6 bases). Trimming shortened V by 7 bases and J by 7 bases, and 23 bases separated the two germline ends. The CDR3 is 15 residues long. Germline lookup yields CDR1 SGHAT and CDR2 FQNNGV. The CDR3 DNA follows: TGTGCCAGCACCCGGGTAGGGGGAGCTGTTGTTGAGCAGTACTTC. Its protein is CASTRVGGAVVEQYF.

This clone has just a few counts. The rearrangement links TRBV10-3 to TRBJ2-6, with TRBD1 identical over 9 bases. This CDR3 has 18 residues. CDR1 and CDR2 (germline): ENHRY, SYGVKD. With V trimmed by 6 bases and J by 1 base, 10 bases remained unmatched. CDR3 sequence: CAIRIPQGALSGANVLTF. In nucleotides, the CDR3 is TGTGCCATCAGGATACCACAGGGGGCGTTGTCTGGGGCCAACGTCCTGACTTTC.

This clone was counted once. This chain links TRBV6-5 with TRBJ1-1; D gene unclear. V was cut by 2 bases and J by 4 bases, with 14 bases left in between. The CDR3 has 15 amino acids. Germline lookup yields CDR1 MNHEY and CDR2 SVGAGI. CDR3 DNA: TGTGCCAGCAGTTACCCCCAAGGAGGCGTCACTGAAGCTTTCTTT. Translated: CASSYPQGGVTEAFF.

The chain couples TRBV4-2 to TRBJ1-2, with 12 bases aligning to TRBD1. Germline CDR1 LGHNA, CDR2 YNFKEQ. V lost 0 bases to trimming and J lost 8 bases; unmatched junction nucleotides: 7. This CDR3 region has 16 residues. CDR3 sequence (DNA): TGTGCCAGCAGCCAAGACTTAGGGGACAGGGGGCGCGGCTACACCTTC. Translating it yields CASSQDLGDRGRGYTF.

The chain has TRBV13 and TRBJ2-7, with D possibly matching TRBD2 (5 bases). V dropped 1 base and J dropped 2 bases, with 15 bases sitting between them. Germline CDR1 PRHDT, CDR2 FYEKMQ (reference sequence). There are 16 residues in the CDR3. This CDR3 reads CASSLAGVSGTYEQYF. CDR3 bases: TGTGCCAGCAGCTTAGCTGGGGTATCGGGGACCTACGAGCAGTACTTC.

This clone appeared a few times. The chain joins TRBV4-1 to TRBJ1-1, with D perhaps matching TRBD1 (6 bases). CDR1 is MGHRA, CDR2 YSYEKL, per germline. The CDR3 contains 17 residues. Trimming left V 4 bases short and J 0 bases short, with 18 bases between. CDR3 DNA sequence: TGCGCCAGCAGCCCATCGGGGGGCACAGGGTTGAACACTGAAGCTTTCTTT. Its translation: CASSPSGGTGLNTEAFF.

The CDR3: CASSGQSSGNTIYF. The CDR3 DNA reads as TGTGCCAGCAGTGGACAGAGCTCTGGAAACACCATATATTTT. The V gene is TRBV6-5, the J gene TRBJ1-3; D might be TRBD1 (6 bases). The CDR3 has 14 amino acids. V lost 5 bases and J 0 bases, leaving 8 bases between the germline ends. Germline V lookup: CDR1 MNHEY, CDR2 SVGAGI.

The V gene is TRBV28, the J gene TRBJ2-7, with D uncertain. V was clipped by 6 bases and J by 1 base, with 16 bases between them. Germline lookup yields CDR1 MDHEN and CDR2 SYDVKM. The CDR3 covers 15 residues. In DNA, the CDR3 is TGTGCCAGCAGCCCCCACGGTAGTCCATCCTACGAGCAGTACTTC. It yields the protein CASSPHGSPSYEQYF.

This clone was picked up a small number of times. The chain recombines TRBV7-9 with TRBJ2-5; D might be TRBD2 (5 bases). V was clipped by 8 bases and J by 4 bases, with 14 bases between them. Germline V gene sequence: CDR1 SEHNR, CDR2 FQNEAQ (reference sequence). The CDR3 runs to 13 residues. In DNA form, the CDR3 reads TGTGCCAGCGGTCACGAGGGCTCAGAGACCCAGTACTTC. Encoded protein: CASGHEGSETQYF.